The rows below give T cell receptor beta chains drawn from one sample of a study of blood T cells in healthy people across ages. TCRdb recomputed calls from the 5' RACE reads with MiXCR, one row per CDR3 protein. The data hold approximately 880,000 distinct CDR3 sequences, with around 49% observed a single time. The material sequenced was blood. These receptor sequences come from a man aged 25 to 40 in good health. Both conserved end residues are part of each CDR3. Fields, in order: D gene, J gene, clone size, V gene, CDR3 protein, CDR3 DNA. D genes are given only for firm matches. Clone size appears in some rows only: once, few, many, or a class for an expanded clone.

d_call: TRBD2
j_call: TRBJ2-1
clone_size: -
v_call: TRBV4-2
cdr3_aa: CASSRGILGLAGGDNEQFF
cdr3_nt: TGTGCCAGCAGTCGAGGGATTCTCGGCCTAGCGGGGGGGGACAATGAGCAGTTCTTC

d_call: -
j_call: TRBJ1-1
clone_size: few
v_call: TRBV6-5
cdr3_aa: CASGPSSYTEAFF
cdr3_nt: TGTGCCAGCGGTCCCTCTAGCTACACTGAAGCTTTCTTT

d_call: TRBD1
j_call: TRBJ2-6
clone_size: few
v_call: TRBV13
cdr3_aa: CASSSGTEGANVLTF
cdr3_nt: TGTGCCAGCAGCTCAGGGACAGAAGGGGCCAACGTCCTGACTTTC

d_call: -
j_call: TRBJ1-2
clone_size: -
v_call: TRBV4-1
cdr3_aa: CASSPPGTEPYGYTF
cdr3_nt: TGCGCCAGCAGCCCCCCCGGGACGGAACCCTATGGCTACACCTTC

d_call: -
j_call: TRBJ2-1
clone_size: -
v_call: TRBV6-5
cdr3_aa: CASSRAGATDNEQFF
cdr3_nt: TGTGCCAGCAGTCGAGCAGGGGCCACCGACAATGAGCAGTTCTTC

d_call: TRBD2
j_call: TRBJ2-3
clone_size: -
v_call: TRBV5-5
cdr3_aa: CASMLAGGRDTQYF
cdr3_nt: TGTGCCAGCATGTTGGCGGGGGGGAGAGATACGCAGTATTTT

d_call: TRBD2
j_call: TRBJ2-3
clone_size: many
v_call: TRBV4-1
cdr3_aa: CASSLSGGGLDTQYF
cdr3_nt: TGCGCCAGCAGCCTTAGCGGGGGGGGCCTGGATACGCAGTATTTT

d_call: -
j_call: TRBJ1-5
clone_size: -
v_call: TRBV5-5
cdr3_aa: CASRTGDGDSNQPQHF
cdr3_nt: TGTGCCAGCCGTACGGGGGACGGAGATAGCAATCAGCCCCAGCATTTT

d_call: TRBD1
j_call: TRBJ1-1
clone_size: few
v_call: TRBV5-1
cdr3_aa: CASSALQGARTEAFF
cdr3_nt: TGCGCCAGCAGCGCCTTACAGGGGGCGCGCACTGAAGCTTTCTTT

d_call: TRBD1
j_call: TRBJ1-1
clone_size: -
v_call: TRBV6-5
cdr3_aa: CASRSTGEGAFF
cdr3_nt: TGTGCCAGCAGGTCGACAGGGGAAGGGGCTTTCTTT

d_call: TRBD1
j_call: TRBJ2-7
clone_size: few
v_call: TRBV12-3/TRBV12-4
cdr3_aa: CASRVGGSSYEQYF
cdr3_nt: TGTGCCAGCAGGGTAGGGGGCTCCTCCTACGAGCAGTACTTC

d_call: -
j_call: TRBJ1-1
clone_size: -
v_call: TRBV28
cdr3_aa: CASSLFSGNTEAFF
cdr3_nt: TGTGCCAGCAGTTTATTCTCAGGGAACACTGAAGCTTTCTTT

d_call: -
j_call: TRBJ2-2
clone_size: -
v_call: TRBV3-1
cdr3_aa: CASSPSRGGGGELFF
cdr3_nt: TGTGCCAGCAGCCCAAGTCGAGGAGGGGGCGGGGAGCTGTTTTTT

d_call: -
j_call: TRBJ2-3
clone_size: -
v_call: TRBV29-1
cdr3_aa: CSGRQAGTDTQYF
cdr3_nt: TGCAGCGGACGACAGGCAGGCACAGATACGCAGTATTTT

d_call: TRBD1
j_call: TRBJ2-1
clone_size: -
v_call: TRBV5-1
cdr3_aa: CASSLGDRENEQFF
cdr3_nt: TGCGCCAGCAGCTTGGGGGACAGGGAGAATGAGCAGTTCTTC

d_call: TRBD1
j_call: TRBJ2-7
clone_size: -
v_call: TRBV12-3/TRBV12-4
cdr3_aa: CASSGQATTYEQYF
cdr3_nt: TGTGCCAGCAGCGGACAGGCCACCACCTACGAGCAGTACTTC

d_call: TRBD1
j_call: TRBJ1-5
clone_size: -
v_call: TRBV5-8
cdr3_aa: CASSAWTGLSNQPQHF
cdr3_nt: TGTGCCAGCAGCGCCTGGACAGGCCTTAGCAATCAGCCCCAGCATTTT

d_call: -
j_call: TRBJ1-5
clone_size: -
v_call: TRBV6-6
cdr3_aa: CATSPWNQPQHF
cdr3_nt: TGTGCCACATCCCCTTGGAATCAGCCCCAGCATTTT

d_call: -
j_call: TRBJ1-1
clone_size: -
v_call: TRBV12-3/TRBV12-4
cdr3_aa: CASSPTQGKNTEAFF
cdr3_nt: TGTGCCAGCAGCCCGACTCAGGGTAAGAACACTGAAGCTTTCTTT

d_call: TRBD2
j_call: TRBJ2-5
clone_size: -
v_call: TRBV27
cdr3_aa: CAGSLTPGREQTQYF
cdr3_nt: TGTGCCGGCAGTTTAACCCCCGGGAGGGAACAGACCCAGTACTTC

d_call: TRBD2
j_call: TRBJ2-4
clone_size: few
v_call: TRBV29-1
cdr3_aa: CSVELLAGGQDIQYF
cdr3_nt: TGCAGCGTTGAATTGTTAGCGGGGGGGCAGGACATTCAGTACTTC

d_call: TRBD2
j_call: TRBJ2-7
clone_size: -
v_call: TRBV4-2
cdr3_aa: CASSQDISGGPYEQYF
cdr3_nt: TGTGCCAGCAGCCAAGATATTAGCGGGGGTCCCTACGAGCAGTACTTC

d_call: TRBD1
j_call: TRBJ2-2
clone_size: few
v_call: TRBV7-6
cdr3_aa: CASSLGQGTTPGELFF
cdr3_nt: TGTGCCAGCAGTTTAGGACAGGGAACCACACCCGGGGAGCTGTTTTTT

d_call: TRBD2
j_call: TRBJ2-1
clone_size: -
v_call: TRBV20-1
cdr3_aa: CSANSGGYDNEQFF
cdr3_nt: TGCAGTGCTAATAGCGGGGGGTACGACAATGAGCAGTTCTTC

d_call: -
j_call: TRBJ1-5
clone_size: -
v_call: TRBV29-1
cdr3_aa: CSVEGEGSNQPQHF
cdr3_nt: TGCAGCGTTGAAGGGGAGGGGAGCAATCAGCCCCAGCATTTT

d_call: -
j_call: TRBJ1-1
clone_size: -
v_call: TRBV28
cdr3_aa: CASTTVAGNTEAFF
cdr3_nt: TGTGCCAGCACCACGGTAGCGGGGAACACTGAAGCTTTCTTT

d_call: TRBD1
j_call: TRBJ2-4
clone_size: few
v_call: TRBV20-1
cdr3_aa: CSAVVGQGAVSGRNIQYF
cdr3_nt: TGCAGTGCCGTAGTGGGACAGGGGGCCGTCAGCGGTAGAAACATTCAGTACTTC

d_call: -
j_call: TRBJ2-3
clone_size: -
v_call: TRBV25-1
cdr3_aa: CASSESPALGGDTQYF
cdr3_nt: TGTGCCAGCAGTGAATCTCCCGCCCTAGGTGGAGATACGCAGTATTTT